This T cell receptor beta chain was recorded in a study of blood T cells in healthy people across ages. Findings of the study overall: Older individuals had lower TCR beta diversity per million T cells (the decline was roughly linear).

About this clonotype: Its antigen is still unknown.

With a J-beta primer mix and a sample-barcoded 5' primer, a second PCR ran roughly 6 to 11 cycles. One entry per CDR3 protein, called by TCRdb with MiXCR from the 5' RACE reads. In the table there are around 1,000,000 distinct CDR3 sequences, roughly 24% of which are singletons. This CDR3 contains 15 residues. Germline V gives CDR1 MGHRA, CDR2 YSYEKL. V was pared by 3 bases and J by 0 bases, with 11 bases between. These data were also filed under a second study, of T cells of mothers and their children. From that report: Mothers and children who were related shared slightly more overlap than unrelated pairs, but not significantly more.

Sequenced input: blood. This clonotype originated in a girl aged 2-10 years in good health. The chain carries TRBV4-1 and TRBJ1-1; a possible D gene is TRBD1 (6 bases). CDR3 nucleotide sequence: TGCGCCAGCAGCCACATAACAGGGCTGAACACTGAAGCTTTCTTT. Its protein product is CASSHITGLNTEAFF.